This entry lists 23 T cell receptor beta chains sequenced from one sample in a study of T cell responses to AZD1222 COVID-19 vaccine. Only in-frame clones appear in the TCRdb table, and some are missing; sequencing was by immunoSEQ multiplex PCR. The sample includes 80,000 or so clones, 90% of them seen just once. The source was peripheral blood, collected 28 days after the second AZD1222 dose. The receptors stem from an adult who received the AZD1222 COVID-19 vaccine.

This clone was observed a single time. The chain employs TRBV25-1 and TRBJ1-4, with 10 bases matching TRBD1. This CDR3 comprises 14 residues. The junction had 8 bases not matched to a gene; V was cut back by 8 bases and J by 8 bases. Germline CDR1 is MGHDK and CDR2 is SYGVNS. CDR3 DNA sequence: TGTGCCAGCTTACCGGGACAGGGGCAGGAAAAACTGTTTTTT. Protein sequence: CASLPGQGQEKLFF. The full variable domain, in which reference TRBV25-1 and TRBJ1-4 provide the parts outside the CDR3, is EADIYQTPRYLVIGTGKKITLECSQTMGHDKMYWYQQDPGMELHLIHYSYGVNSTEKGDLSSESTVSRIRTEHFPLTLESARPSHTSQYLCASLPGQGQEKLFFGSGTQLSVL.

This chain joins TRBV3-1 (or the pseudogene TRBV3-2) and TRBJ2-5; D is uncertain. The germline CDR1 and CDR2 sequences are LGHDT and YNNKEL (reference sequence). Trimming took 7 bases from V and 5 from J, leaving 14 bases between them. The CDR3 consists of 13 residues. The chain's CDR3 is CASKGDAGETQYF. In DNA, the CDR3 is TGTGCCAGCAAGGGTGACGCCGGGGAGACCCAGTACTTC.

The chain joins TRBV19 to TRBJ1-3; tentatively, D is TRBD1 (6 bases). Trimming shortened V by 4 bases and J by 4 bases, and 14 bases separated the two germline ends. CDR1 LNHDA and CDR2 SQIVND come from the germline V gene (reference sequence). The CDR3 totals 15 residues. CDR3 amino acids: CASSTTSGQGNTIYF. The CDR3 DNA reads TGTGCCAGTAGTACCACCTCCGGACAGGGAAACACCATATATTTT.

The chain carries TRBV10-2 and TRBJ1-1, with D perhaps TRBD1 (6 bases). Between the trimmed V and J ends, which lost 7 bases and 1 base, there was a span of 10 bases. CDR1 is WSHSY and CDR2 is SAAADI in the germline V gene. This CDR3 region has 13 residues. The DNA of the CDR3 is TGCGCCAGCAAAGCGACAGGGAACACTGAAGCTTTCTTT. Its translation is CASKATGNTEAFF.

The genes are TRBV2 and TRBJ1-1, with D unresolved. Germline loops: CDR1 SNHLY, CDR2 FYNNEI. Trimming left V 9 bases short and J 3 bases short, with 14 bases between. The CDR3 sequence is 13 residues long. CDR3 loop: CASGSGLYTEAFF. The CDR3 DNA is TGTGCCAGTGGGTCCGGGCTGTACACTGAAGCTTTCTTT.

CDR3 in amino acids: CASSLRADEQFF. Here the CDR3 DNA reads TGCGCCAGCAGTCTCAGAGCTGATGAGCAGTTCTTC. The gene calls are TRBV10-2 and TRBJ2-1; no reliable D call. V dropped 5 bases and J dropped 8 bases, with 10 bases sitting between them. The CDR3 is 12 amino acids. Germline CDR1 reads WSHSY; CDR2 reads SAAADI.

The V gene is TRBV19, the J gene TRBJ1-2, with 8 bases aligning to TRBD1. V shed 7 bases and J 7 bases; nucleotides not matched to a gene: 11. In germline, CDR1 is LNHDA, CDR2 SQIVND (reference sequence). The CDR3 covers 14 residues. The CDR3 DNA reads as TGTGCCAGTACCCCAGACAGGGGATACAGTGGCTACACCTTC. This codes for CASTPDRGYSGYTF. Combining the CDR3 with reference TRBV19 and TRBJ1-2 gives the whole variable domain DGGITQSPKYLFRKEGQNVTLSCEQNLNHDAMYWYRQDPGQGLRLIYYSQIVNDFQKGDIAEGYSVSREKKESFPLTVTSAQKNPTAFYLCASTPDRGYSGYTFGSGTRLTVV.

The CDR3 bases are TGTGCCAGCAGCTTGACAGGGACCTATGGCTACACCTTC. As protein: CASSLTGTYGYTF. The rearrangement links TRBV7-8 to TRBJ1-2, with 7 bases aligning to TRBD1. The length of the CDR3 is 13 residues. V was pared by 3 bases and J by 4 bases, with 2 bases of the junction left unmatched. Germline-derived CDR1 and CDR2 are SGHVS and FQNEAQ.

The chain carries TRBV2 and TRBJ1-1; weak D call: TRBD1 (5 bases). The CDR3 has 14 amino acids. Trimming stripped 6 bases from V and 4 bases from J, with 15 bases between. Germline V gene lookup returns CDR1 SNHLY and CDR2 FYNNEI. The CDR3 loop is CASRNQGAVTEAFF. The CDR3 nucleotides read TGTGCCAGCAGGAACCAGGGAGCGGTCACTGAAGCTTTCTTT.

The CDR3 loop reads CAISGKTADEQYF. In nucleotides, the CDR3 is TGTGCCATCAGTGGGAAAACAGCGGACGAGCAGTACTTC. The chain carries TRBV10-3 and TRBJ2-7; perhaps TRBD2 as D (5 bases). V was cut by 4 bases and J by 5 bases, with 12 bases left in between. CDR1 and CDR2 from the germline V gene are ENHRY and SYGVKD. The CDR3 runs 13 residues.

The V and J genes are TRBV6-5 and TRBJ2-7, with D perhaps being TRBD1 or TRBD2 (5 bases each). This CDR3 contains 15 residues. Between the trimmed V and J ends, which lost 1 base and 3 bases, there was a span of 13 bases. The V gene's germline CDR1 is MNHEY and CDR2 SVGAGI. The CDR3 bases are TGTGCCAGCAGTTACTACCGGGACGGAGACTACGAGCAGTACTTC. Translating it yields CASSYYRDGDYEQYF.

For the CDR3, the DNA is TGTGCCAGCAGCCCGGACCACTCCTACGAGCAGTACTTC. Translation gives CASSPDHSYEQYF. This chain links TRBV7-3 with TRBJ2-7; no clear D gene. CDR1 is SGHTA and CDR2 is FQGTGA in the germline V gene. Trimming cost V 5 bases and J 0 bases, with 8 bases left between them. The CDR3 is 13 residues long. The full variable domain, its missing parts supplied by reference TRBV7-3 and TRBJ2-7, is GAGVSQTPSNKVTEKGKYVELRCDPISGHTALYWYRQSLGQGPEFLIYFQGTGAADDSGLPNDRFFAVRPEGSVSTLKIQRTERGDSAVYLCASSPDHSYEQYFGPGTRLTVT.

The J gene is TRBJ2-7, the V gene TRBV11-2; D could derive from TRBD1 or TRBD2 (6 bases each). This CDR3 has 13 residues. Germline V gene sequence: CDR1 SGHAT, CDR2 FQNNGV. Trimming stripped 1 base from V and 5 bases from J, with 9 bases between. The CDR3 region has the DNA TGTGCCAGCAGCTTAGGGGGGGCTAACGAGCAGTACTTC. Residues: CASSLGGANEQYF.

V and J are TRBV11-3 and TRBJ1-1, with 11 bases identical to TRBD1. The CDR3 extends over 16 amino acids. V shed 5 bases, J shed 1 base, and the junction held 6 bases outside the gene matches. CDR1 SGHNT and CDR2 YENEEA come from the germline V gene. Here the CDR3 reads CASSPQGQGENTEAFF. The CDR3 DNA reads as TGTGCCAGCAGCCCCCAGGGACAGGGGGAGAACACTGAAGCTTTCTTT.

The CDR3 DNA sequence: TGTGCCTGGACAGGGACAGGGGGGCTGGCCTATGGCTACACCTTC. Its translation is CAWTGTGGLAYGYTF. V and J are TRBV30 and TRBJ1-2; 11 positions agree with TRBD1. Germline trimming cut 4 bases from V and 4 bases from J; bases unmatched to any gene: 8. This CDR3 region has 15 residues. Germline V gene data show CDR1 as GTSNPN and CDR2 as SVGIG (reference sequence).

V and J are TRBV2 and TRBJ1-2; weak D call: TRBD1 (6 bases). CDR1 SNHLY and CDR2 FYNNEI come from the germline V gene. The CDR3 sequence is 14 residues long. V lost 6 bases to trimming and J lost 7 bases, with 18 bases between them. The CDR3 nucleotides read TGTGCCAGCAGGGAGGGACACGCCGCGGGTGGCTACACCTTC. It encodes CASREGHAAGGYTF.

The chain employs TRBV18 and TRBJ2-3, with unresolved D. The V gene's germline CDR1 is KGHSH and CDR2 LQKENI. This CDR3 contains 12 residues. V was pared by 2 bases and J by 3 bases, with 3 bases between. The CDR3 protein is CASSPITDTQYF. DNA of the CDR3: TGTGCCAGCTCACCAATAACAGATACGCAGTATTTT.

V is TRBV5-5 and J is TRBJ1-2; D not certain. Trimming shortened V by 2 bases and J by 5 bases, and 16 bases separated the two germline ends. Germline CDR1 reads SGHKS; CDR2 reads YYEKEE (reference sequence). This CDR3 contains 15 residues. As DNA, the CDR3 is TGTGCCAGCAGCTTTGGGGTACGGGGAGGGTATGGCTACACCTTC. This translates into CASSFGVRGGYGYTF.

The CDR3 spells CAWSVGITGNSPLHF. The CDR3 DNA is TGTGCCTGGAGTGTTGGGATTACGGGTAATTCACCCCTCCACTTT. This chain joins TRBV30 and TRBJ1-6; D remains unclear. The ends were cut back, 0 bases at V and 6 bases at J, with 12 bases in the middle. The CDR3 has 15 amino acids. CDR1 is GTSNPN and CDR2 is SVGIG in the germline V gene (reference sequence).

The rearrangement links TRBV19 to TRBJ2-7; D perhaps matches TRBD2 (5 bases). Germline CDR1 and CDR2: LNHDA and SQIVND (reference sequence). V lost 6 bases and J 2 bases, leaving 11 bases between the germline ends. The CDR3 has 13 residues. CDR3 nucleotide sequence: TGTGCCAGTAGCACAGACTATGCCTACGAGCAGTACTTC. Translation: CASSTDYAYEQYF.

This clone showed up just once. V usage is TRBV5-5 and J usage is TRBJ1-5; D is unresolved. Germline CDR1 and CDR2: SGHKS and YYEKEE (reference sequence). The CDR3 totals 15 residues. V lost 0 bases to trimming and J lost 6 bases, with 13 bases between them. CDR3 nucleotide sequence: TGTGCCAGCAGCTTGGCGGCCGCCGTTGGTCAGCCCCAGCATTTT. It encodes CASSLAAAVGQPQHF.

The chain employs TRBV28 and TRBJ1-6, with 7 positions matching TRBD1. This CDR3 region has 15 residues. With 7 bases clipped from V and 10 bases from J, the junction kept 13 bases outside the gene matches. Germline V gene sequence: CDR1 MDHEN, CDR2 SYDVKM. The CDR3 bases are TGTGCCAGCACCACTATTCGACAGGGACGATCACCCCTCCACTTT. It yields the protein CASTTIRQGRSPLHF.

The chain is built from TRBV7-2 and TRBJ1-2; no clear D gene. V gave up 2 bases and J gave up 6 bases, with 16 bases separating them. Germline lookup yields CDR1 SGHTA and CDR2 FQGNSA. CDR3 length equals 15 residues. This chain's CDR3 is CASSLSFATVDGYTF. CDR3 DNA sequence: TGTGCCAGCAGCTTAAGTTTTGCGACTGTAGATGGCTACACCTTC.